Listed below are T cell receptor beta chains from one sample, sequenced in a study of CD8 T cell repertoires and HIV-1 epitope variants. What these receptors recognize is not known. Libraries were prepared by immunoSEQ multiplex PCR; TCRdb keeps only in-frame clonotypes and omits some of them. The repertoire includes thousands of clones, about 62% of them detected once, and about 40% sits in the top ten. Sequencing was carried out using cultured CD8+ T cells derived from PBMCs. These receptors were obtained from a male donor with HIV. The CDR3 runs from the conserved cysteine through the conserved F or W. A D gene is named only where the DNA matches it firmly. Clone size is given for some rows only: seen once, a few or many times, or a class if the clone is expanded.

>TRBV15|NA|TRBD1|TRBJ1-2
CATSRDPQGARSGGYTF
TGTGCCACCAGCAGAGATCCCCAGGGGGCCCGCTCCGGTGGCTACACCTTC
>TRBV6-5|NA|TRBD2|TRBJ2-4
CASSYLREGRDIQYF
TGTGCCAGCAGTTACCTCAGGGAGGGAAGGGACATTCAGTACTTC
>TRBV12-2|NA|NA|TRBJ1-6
CASRLVASGGPPLHF
TGTGCAAGTCGCTTAGTAGCCTCGGGGGGGCCACCCCTCCACTTT
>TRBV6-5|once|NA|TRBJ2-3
CASSYSMGEYTQYF
TGTGCCAGCAGTTACTCGATGGGGGAATATACGCAGTATTTT
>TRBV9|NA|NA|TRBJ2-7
CASSVEGSYEQYF
TGTGCCAGCAGCGTAGAAGGGTCCTACGAGCAGTACTTC
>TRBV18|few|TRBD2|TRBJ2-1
CASSPGTSGYNEQFF
TGTGCCAGCTCACCCGGGACTAGCGGATACAATGAGCAGTTCTTC
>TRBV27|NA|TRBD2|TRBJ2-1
CASSSTSGRLNEQFF
TGTGCCAGCAGCAGCACTAGCGGGAGACTGAATGAGCAGTTCTTC
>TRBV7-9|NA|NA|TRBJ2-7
CASSSPFDYEQYF
TGTGCCAGCAGCTCCCCATTTGACTACGAGCAGTACTTC
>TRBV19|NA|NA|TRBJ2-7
CASSIAGDSLYEQYF
TGTGCCAGTAGTATAGCGGGGGACAGCCTCTACGAGCAGTACTTC
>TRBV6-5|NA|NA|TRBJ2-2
CASSYGVNTGELFF
TGTGCCAGCAGTTACGGGGTGAACACCGGGGAGCTGTTTTTT
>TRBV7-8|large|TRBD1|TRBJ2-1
CASSLAGQGSYNEQFF
TGTGCCAGCAGCTTAGCGGGACAGGGCTCCTACAATGAGCAGTTCTTC
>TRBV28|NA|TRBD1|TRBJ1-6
CAIRQGYNSPLHF
TGTGCCATCAGACAGGGTTATAATTCACCCCTCCACTTT
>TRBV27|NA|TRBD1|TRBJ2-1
CASKRTGSYNEQFF
TGTGCCAGCAAGAGGACAGGTTCCTACAATGAGCAGTTCTTC
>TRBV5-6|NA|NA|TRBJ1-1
CASSFSPTVNTEAFF
TGTGCCAGCAGCTTCTCTCCTACAGTGAACACTGAAGCTTTCTTT
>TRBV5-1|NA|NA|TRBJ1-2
CASSPGLGEGYTF
TGCGCCAGCAGCCCGGGACTAGGGGAAGGCTACACCTTC
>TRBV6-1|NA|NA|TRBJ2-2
CASSRQSNTGELFF
TGTGCCAGCAGTCGACAGTCAAACACCGGGGAGCTGTTTTTT
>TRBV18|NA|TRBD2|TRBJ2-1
CASSPPGTSGGYNEQFF
TGTGCCAGCTCACCACCTGGGACTAGCGGGGGGTACAATGAGCAGTTCTTC
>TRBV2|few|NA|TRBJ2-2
CASSEQGDTGELFF
TGTGCCAGCAGTGAACAGGGAGACACCGGGGAGCTGTTTTTT
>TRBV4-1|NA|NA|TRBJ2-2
CASSHGPNTGELFF
TGCGCCAGCAGCCACGGCCCGAACACCGGGGAGCTGTTTTTT
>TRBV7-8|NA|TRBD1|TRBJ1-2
CASSLGLTGEVGYTF
TGTGCCAGCAGCTTAGGTCTGACAGGGGAGGTTGGCTACACCTTC
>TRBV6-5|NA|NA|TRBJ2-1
CASSYSTSVSHNEQFF
TGTGCCAGCAGTTACTCGACAAGCGTTAGCCACAATGAGCAGTTCTTC
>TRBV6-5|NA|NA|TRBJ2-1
CASSYGITGEQFF
TGTGCCAGCAGTTACGGGATCACCGGTGAGCAGTTCTTC